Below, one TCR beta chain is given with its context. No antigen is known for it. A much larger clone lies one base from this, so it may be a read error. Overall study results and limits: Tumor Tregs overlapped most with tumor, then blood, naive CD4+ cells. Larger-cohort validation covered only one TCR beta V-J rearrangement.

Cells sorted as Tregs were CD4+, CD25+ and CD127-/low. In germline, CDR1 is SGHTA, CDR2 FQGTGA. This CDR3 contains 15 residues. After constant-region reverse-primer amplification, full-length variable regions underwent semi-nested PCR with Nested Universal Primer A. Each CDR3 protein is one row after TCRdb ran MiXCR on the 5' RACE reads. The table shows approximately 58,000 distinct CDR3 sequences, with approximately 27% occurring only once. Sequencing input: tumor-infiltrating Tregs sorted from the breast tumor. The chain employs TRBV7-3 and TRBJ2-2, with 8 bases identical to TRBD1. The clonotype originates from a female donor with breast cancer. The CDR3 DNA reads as TGTGCCGGCAGCTTATTTTCAGGGGGCTCCGGGGAGCTGTTTTTT. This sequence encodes CAGSLFSGGSGELFF.